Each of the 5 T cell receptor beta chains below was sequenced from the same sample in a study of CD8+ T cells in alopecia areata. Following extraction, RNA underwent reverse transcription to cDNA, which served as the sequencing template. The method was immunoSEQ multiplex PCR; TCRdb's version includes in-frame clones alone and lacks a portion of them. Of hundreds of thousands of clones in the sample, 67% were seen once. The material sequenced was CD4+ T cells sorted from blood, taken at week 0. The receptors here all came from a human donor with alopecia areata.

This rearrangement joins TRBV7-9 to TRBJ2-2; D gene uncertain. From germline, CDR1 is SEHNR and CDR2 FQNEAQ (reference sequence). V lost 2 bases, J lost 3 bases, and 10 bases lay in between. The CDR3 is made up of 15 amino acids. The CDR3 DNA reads TGTGCCAGCAGCTTAAGTCCCCAAGACACCGGGGAGCTGTTTTTT. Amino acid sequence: CASSLSPQDTGELFF.

The CDR3 nucleotides are TGTGCCAGCAGTTATGACAGGGGCAATCAGCCCCAGCATTTT. This sequence encodes CASSYDRGNQPQHF. The rearrangement uses TRBV21-1 and TRBJ1-5; TRBD1, the D gene given by the table, was not confirmed from the DNA. TRBV21-1 is a documented pseudogene. This CDR3 comprises 14 residues.

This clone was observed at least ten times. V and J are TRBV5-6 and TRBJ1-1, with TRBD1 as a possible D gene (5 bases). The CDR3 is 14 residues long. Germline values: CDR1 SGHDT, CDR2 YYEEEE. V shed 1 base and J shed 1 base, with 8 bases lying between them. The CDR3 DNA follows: TGTGCCAGCAGCTTGAAGACAGCGAACACTGAAGCTTTCTTT. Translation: CASSLKTANTEAFF.

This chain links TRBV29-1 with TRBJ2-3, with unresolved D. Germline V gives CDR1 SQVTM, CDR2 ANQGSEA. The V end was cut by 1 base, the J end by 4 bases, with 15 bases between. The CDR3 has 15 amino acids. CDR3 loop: CSVEGLQNGADTQYF. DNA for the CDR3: TGCAGCGTTGAAGGATTACAGAATGGTGCAGATACGCAGTATTTT.

CDR3 DNA: TGCAGCGCCCACCGGGGGGGCGAGCAGTACTTC. The encoded protein is CSAHRGGEQYF. The chain carries TRBV29-1 and TRBJ2-7; TRBD2 matches 8 bases. The CDR3 totals 11 residues. The germline V gene has CDR1 SQVTM and CDR2 ANQGSEA. The junction had 5 bases not matched to a gene; V was cut back by 7 bases and J by 6 bases.